These T cell receptor beta chains were read from a single sample in a study of cytomegalovirus exposure and HLA in healthy donors. Here immunoSEQ multiplex PCR was the method, and the copy in TCRdb shows in-frame clones only, minus some. Reported are over 100,000 clones; the ten largest clones contain about 1.5%. The source material was PBMCs. Receptor source: a woman aged 40-49 years in good health and CMV-seropositive. Each CDR3 is given with its conserved first and last residue. D genes are given only for firm matches.

D gene,V gene,J gene,CDR3 protein,CDR3 DNA
NA,TRBV6-1,TRBJ1-1,CASSDGVWMNTEAFF,TGTGCCAGCAGTGACGGGGTCTGGATGAACACTGAAGCTTTCTTT
NA,TRBV6-6,TRBJ1-3,CASSSIGSGNTIYF,TGTGCCAGCAGTTCGATCGGCTCTGGAAACACCATATATTTT
NA,TRBV2,TRBJ2-7,CASRSDSSEQYF,TGTGCCAGCAGATCCGACAGTTCCGAGCAGTACTTC
NA,TRBV10-1,TRBJ1-1,CASSEKGAGTEAFF,TGCGCCAGCAGTGAGAAGGGTGCGGGCACTGAAGCTTTCTTT
NA,TRBV27,TRBJ2-1,CASSLVGLRGKDEQFF,TGTGCCAGCAGTTTAGTGGGCCTAAGGGGGAAAGATGAGCAGTTCTTC
NA,TRBV11-2,TRBJ1-1,CASSFGGTEAFF,TGTGCCAGCAGCTTCGGCGGTACTGAAGCTTTCTTT
TRBD2,TRBV28,TRBJ2-3,CASSSLAGEGDTQYF,TGTGCCAGCAGTTCATTAGCGGGAGAAGGAGATACGCAGTATTTT
NA,TRBV29-1,TRBJ1-4,CSVVQGVDEKLFF,TGCAGCGTCGTACAGGGTGTGGATGAAAAACTGTTTTTT
TRBD1,TRBV29-1,TRBJ1-2,CSVAGQGMHGYTF,TGCAGCGTTGCGGGACAGGGGATGCACGGCTACACCTTC
TRBD2,TRBV7-8,TRBJ2-1,CASSPPGLAYEQFF,TGTGCCAGCAGCCCTCCAGGACTAGCCTATGAGCAGTTCTTC
TRBD2,TRBV30,TRBJ2-1,CAWSPGTRIVEQFF,TGTGCCTGGAGTCCCGGGACTAGAATAGTTGAGCAGTTCTTC
TRBD1,TRBV10-1,TRBJ1-1,CASRATTGANTEAFF,TGTGCCAGCAGGGCTACCACAGGGGCGAACACTGAAGCTTTCTTT
NA,TRBV6-1,TRBJ1-1,CASSPWEGNSEAFF,TGTGCCAGCAGCCCGTGGGAGGGGAACAGTGAAGCTTTCTTT
NA,TRBV6-6,TRBJ1-6,CASMVVPPLHF,TGTGCCAGCATGGTAGTACCACCCCTCCACTTT
TRBD1,TRBV19,TRBJ1-3,CASSTGGSGNTIYF,TGTGCCAGTAGTACAGGGGGATCTGGAAACACCATATATTTT
TRBD1,TRBV6-5,TRBJ2-2,CASSYVTGVNTGELFF,TGTGCCAGCAGTTACGTCACAGGGGTTAACACCGGGGAGCTGTTTTTT
NA,TRBV15,TRBJ1-5,CATSWAGDQPQHF,TGTGCCACCAGCTGGGCAGGGGACCAGCCCCAGCATTTT
NA,TRBV7-2,TRBJ2-3,CASSLNPGTQYF,TGTGCCAGCAGCTTAAATCCCGGTACGCAGTATTTT
NA,TRBV5-4,TRBJ2-1,CASSSRVTLRTGNEQFF,TGTGCCAGCAGCTCTCGCGTGACTCTCCGAACGGGGAATGAGCAGTTCTTC
TRBD1,TRBV10-2,TRBJ2-7,CASSGTGVYEQYF,TGCGCCAGCAGTGGGACAGGTGTCTACGAGCAGTACTTC
TRBD1,TRBV19,TRBJ2-5,CASSIAGTGVQETQYF,TGTGCCAGTAGTATAGCCGGGACAGGGGTTCAAGAGACCCAGTACTTC
TRBD2,TRBV9,TRBJ2-1,CASSVRLAGLNNEQFF,TGTGCCAGCAGCGTACGACTAGCGGGACTTAACAATGAGCAGTTCTTC
TRBD1,TRBV2,TRBJ1-2,CASSEFGTGNGYTF,TGTGCCAGCAGTGAATTCGGGACAGGGAATGGCTACACCTTC
NA,TRBV6-5,TRBJ1-2,CASSFTGSLDYGYTF,TGTGCCAGCAGTTTTACAGGGTCCCTCGACTATGGCTACACCTTC
TRBD1,TRBV7-6,TRBJ2-7,CASSLIRDSAYEQYF,TGTGCCAGCAGCTTAATAAGGGACAGCGCCTACGAGCAGTACTTC